This entry features one T cell receptor (beta chain) sequence. Its cognate antigen is unknown. This sample was taken from a study of CD8+ T cells in alopecia areata. Overall study: For the treated group, dosing was oral tofacitinib at 5 to 10 mg twice daily. Tofacitinib dosing lasted 6 to 18 months, which was then followed by 6 months off drug. Study-wide results and caveats: In lesional scalp, particularly from alopecia totalis/universalis, clonality was higher than in normal scalp.

PBMCs yielded sorted CD4+ and CD8+ T cells. V lost 0 bases to trimming and J lost 1 base, with 7 bases between them. CDR3 length: 14 residues. Germline CDR1 reads SGHRS; CDR2 reads YFSETQ. In each case, RNA was isolated and then reverse transcribed into cDNA as the sequencing template. Sequencing was performed with immunoSEQ multiplex PCR; in TCRdb, only in-frame clones are kept and a portion is missing. The sample records some 150,000 clones, roughly 62% being singletons. The input for sequencing was CD4+ T cells sorted from blood, taken at week 0. V and J are TRBV5-1 and TRBJ2-5; D gene uncertain. This TCR was recovered from a human donor with alopecia areata. This CDR3 is CASSLGPRQETQYF. The DNA for the CDR3 is TGCGCCAGCAGCTTGGGACCCCGCCAAGAGACCCAGTACTTC.